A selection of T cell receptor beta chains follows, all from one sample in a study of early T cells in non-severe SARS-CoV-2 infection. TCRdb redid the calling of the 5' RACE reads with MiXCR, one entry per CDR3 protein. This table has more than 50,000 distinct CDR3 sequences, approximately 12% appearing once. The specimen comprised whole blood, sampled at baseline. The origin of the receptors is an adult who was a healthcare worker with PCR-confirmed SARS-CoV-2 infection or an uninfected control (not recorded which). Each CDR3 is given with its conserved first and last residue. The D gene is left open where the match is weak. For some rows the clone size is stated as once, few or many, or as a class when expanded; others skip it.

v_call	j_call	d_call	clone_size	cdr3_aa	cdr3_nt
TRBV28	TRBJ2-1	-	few	CASSLPGSSSYNEQFF	TGTGCCAGCAGTTTGCCCGGGTCGAGCTCCTACAATGAGCAGTTCTTC
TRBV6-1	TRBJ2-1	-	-	CASSEGRSRSEQFF	TGTGCCAGCAGTGAAGGGCGATCTCGTTCTGAGCAGTTCTTC
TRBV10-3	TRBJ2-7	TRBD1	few	CATATGGNKYEQYF	TGTGCCACCGCGACAGGGGGAAATAAGTACGAGCAGTACTTC
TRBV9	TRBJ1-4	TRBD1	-	CASSPRDRGEEKLFF	TGTGCCAGCAGCCCCCGGGACAGGGGGGAGGAAAAACTGTTTTTT
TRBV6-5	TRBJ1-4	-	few	CASTKLQGPWKLFF	TGTGCCAGCACCAAACTTCAGGGTCCGTGGAAACTGTTTTTT
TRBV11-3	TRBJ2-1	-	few	CASSSTGEAYNEQFF	TGTGCCAGCAGTTCGACTGGGGAGGCCTACAATGAGCAGTTCTTC
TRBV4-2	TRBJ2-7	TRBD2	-	CASSQDLAGSYEQYF	TGTGCCAGCAGCCAAGATCTAGCGGGCTCCTACGAGCAGTACTTC
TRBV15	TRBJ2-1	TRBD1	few	CATSRNSGTGYNEQFF	TGTGCCACCAGCAGAAACTCCGGGACAGGTTACAATGAGCAGTTCTTC
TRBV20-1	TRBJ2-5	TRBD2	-	CSARAQTSAREGETQYF	TGCAGTGCTAGAGCCCAGACTAGCGCAAGAGAGGGGGAGACCCAGTACTTC
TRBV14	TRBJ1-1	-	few	CASSPPGMNTEAFF	TGTGCCAGCAGTCCCCCCGGGATGAACACTGAAGCTTTCTTT
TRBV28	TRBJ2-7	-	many	CATLRDITYEQYF	TGTGCCACTCTCCGGGACATTACCTACGAGCAGTACTTC
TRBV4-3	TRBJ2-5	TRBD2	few	CASSRGTSRETQYF	TGCGCCAGCAGCCGCGGGACTAGCAGAGAGACCCAGTACTTC
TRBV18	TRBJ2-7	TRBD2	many	CASSPNSGSPYEQYF	TGTGCCAGCTCACCTAACAGCGGGAGCCCCTACGAGCAGTACTTC
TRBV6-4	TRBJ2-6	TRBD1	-	CASSPTGGEPSGANVLTF	TGTGCCAGCAGCCCAACAGGGGGTGAACCCTCTGGGGCCAACGTCCTGACTTTC
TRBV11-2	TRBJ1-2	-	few	CASSGEFGYTF	TGTGCCAGCAGCGGGGAGTTTGGCTACACCTTC
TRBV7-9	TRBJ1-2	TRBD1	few	CASSRTWADRGDGYTF	TGTGCCAGCAGCCGAACGTGGGCCGACAGGGGTGACGGCTACACCTTC
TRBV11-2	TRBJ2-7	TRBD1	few	CASSRNRGPYEQYF	TGTGCCAGCAGCCGTAACAGGGGACCATACGAGCAGTACTTC
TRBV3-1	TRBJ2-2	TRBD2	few	CASSRGRAGGPTGELFF	TGTGCCAGCAGCCGAGGTCGAGCGGGAGGCCCAACCGGGGAGCTGTTTTTT
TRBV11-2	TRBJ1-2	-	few	CASSSSGLYGYTF	TGTGCCAGCAGCTCATCCGGCCTCTATGGCTACACCTTC
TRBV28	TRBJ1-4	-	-	CASSTQSGVGNEKLFF	TGTGCCAGCAGTACACAATCCGGGGTTGGGAATGAAAAACTGTTTTTT